Listed here are 8 T cell receptor beta chains from one sample, sequenced in a study of T cells after yellow fever vaccination. Each CDR3 protein is one row after TCRdb ran MiXCR on the 5' RACE reads. The repertoire holds about 140,000 distinct CDR3 sequences, with roughly 8% as singletons. The starting material was CD4+ T cells sorted from PBMCs, obtained 5 days after the yellow fever booster vaccination. These receptors were obtained from a man aged 25-45 years who received the YFV17D yellow fever vaccine.

Ten or more counts support this clonotype. The V and J genes are TRBV12-3 or TRBV12-4 and TRBJ1-1; D perhaps matches TRBD1 (5 bases). This CDR3 contains 16 residues. Trimming stripped 2 bases from V and 0 bases from J, with 13 bases between. The CDR3 sequence: CASSLPAGTVNTEAFF. The CDR3 nucleotides are TGTGCCAGCAGTTTACCAGCCGGGACGGTGAACACTGAAGCTTTCTTT.

Points on this clonotype: This could be a read error, since a much larger clone is one nucleotide away. V gene TRBV6-1 combines with J gene TRBJ2-7; D is undetermined. CDR1 is MNHNS, CDR2 SASEGT, per germline. This CDR3 comprises 14 residues. The V end lost 5 bases, the J end lost 4 bases, and 15 bases lay between the germline ends. The CDR3 nucleotides are TGTGCCAGCAGTACCCCTACCCCGTTTTACGAGCAGTACTTC. This codes for CASSTPTPFYEQYF.

This clonotype showed up many times. The gene calls are TRBV20-1 and TRBJ1-1, with 11 bases matching TRBD1. The CDR3 length is 14 residues. J lost 1 base, V lost 5 bases, and 3 bases had no gene match. Germline CDR1 and CDR2: DFQATT and SNEGSKA (reference sequence). The CDR3, as DNA: TGCAGTGCTCTGGGACAGGGGGGGAACACTGAAGCTTTCTTT. Its translation: CSALGQGGNTEAFF.

This clonotype has a count of ten or more. V usage is TRBV20-1 and J usage is TRBJ2-1, with 10 bases aligning to TRBD2. V lost 4 bases and J lost 12; bases outside the gene matches: 9. The CDR3 consists of 13 residues. Germline assignment: CDR1 DFQATT and CDR2 SNEGSKA (reference sequence). The CDR3, as DNA: TGCAGTGCTAAGATAGCGGGAGGCCCGGGGCAGTTCTTC. Amino acids: CSAKIAGGPGQFF.

This clonotype has a count of ten or more. The genes are TRBV3-1 and TRBJ2-1; maybe TRBD1 (5 bases). In germline, CDR1 is LGHDT, CDR2 YNNKEL (reference sequence). The V gene lost 0 bases and the J gene lost 6 bases, with 12 bases spanning the gap. The CDR3 is made up of 15 amino acids. The CDR3 region is CASSQDLGQTNEQFF. CDR3 bases: TGTGCCAGCAGCCAAGATCTGGGGCAAACCAATGAGCAGTTCTTC.

This clonotype has ten or more counts. The chain is built from TRBV20-1 and TRBJ2-3; 11 nucleotides match TRBD2. V shed 4 bases, J shed 4 bases, and the junction held 13 bases outside the gene matches. The CDR3 runs 17 residues. In germline, CDR1 is DFQATT, CDR2 SNEGSKA (reference sequence). The CDR3 spells CSANTGLAGGGADTQYF. CDR3 DNA sequence: TGCAGTGCTAACACCGGGCTAGCGGGAGGAGGTGCAGATACGCAGTATTTT.

This clonotype appeared a few times. The V gene is TRBV7-2, the J gene TRBJ1-1; D ambiguous. The CDR3 consists of 17 residues. CDR1 and CDR2 (germline): SGHTA, FQGNSA. The V end lost 5 bases, the J end lost 0 bases, and 19 bases lay between the germline ends. CDR3 in amino acids: CASSPTRAYLVNTEAFF. DNA of the CDR3: TGTGCCAGCAGCCCCACCCGGGCCTATCTCGTGAACACTGAAGCTTTCTTT.

In its sample, this clonotype was seen a few times. V is TRBV5-4 and J is TRBJ2-2; D unclear. Per the germline V gene, CDR1 is SGHNT and CDR2 is YYREEE (reference sequence). The V end was cut by 4 bases, the J end by 1 base, with 11 bases between. CDR3 length equals 15 residues. CDR3 sequence reads: CASSPFEGNTGELFF. For the CDR3, the DNA is TGTGCCAGCAGCCCCTTTGAAGGGAACACCGGGGAGCTGTTTTTT.